These T cell receptor beta chains were read from a single sample in a study of T cells after yellow fever vaccination. TCRdb re-analysed the 5' RACE reads in MiXCR, keeping a single row per CDR3 protein. The table shows about 580,000 distinct CDR3 sequences, with around 17% occurring only once. The source material was PBMCs, sampled 5 to 6 days after the first yellow fever vaccination. Receptors were obtained from a young man who received the YFV17D yellow fever vaccine. CDR3s include the opening cysteine and the closing phenylalanine or tryptophan. Fields, in order: CDR3 DNA, CDR3 protein, V gene, CDR3 length, clone size, J gene, D gene. D genes are given only for firm matches. Clone size is stated in some rows and not others, as once, few, many or a class when expanded.

cdr3_nt: TGCGCCAGCAGCCAAGCGGCGGCAACTAATGAAAAACTGTTTTTT
cdr3_aa: CASSQAAATNEKLFF
v_call: TRBV4-1
cdr3_length: 15
clone_size: -
j_call: TRBJ1-4
d_call: -

cdr3_nt: TGTGCCAGCAGTTATACCGGGGCGGACGCTGAAGCTTTCTTT
cdr3_aa: CASSYTGADAEAFF
v_call: TRBV6-5
cdr3_length: 14
clone_size: few
j_call: TRBJ1-1
d_call: -

cdr3_nt: TGCGCCAGCAGCCAAGAGTGGCTAGAAGAGACCCAGTACTTC
cdr3_aa: CASSQEWLEETQYF
v_call: TRBV4-1
cdr3_length: 14
clone_size: -
j_call: TRBJ2-5
d_call: -

cdr3_nt: TGTGCCAGTAGTCCCTCACTAGCGGGGGGGCAAACCGGGGAGCTGTTTTTT
cdr3_aa: CASSPSLAGGQTGELFF
v_call: TRBV19
cdr3_length: 17
clone_size: few
j_call: TRBJ2-2
d_call: TRBD2

cdr3_nt: TGTGCCAGCAGCTTGGGGACGATCAACGAGCAGTACTTC
cdr3_aa: CASSLGTINEQYF
v_call: TRBV5-6
cdr3_length: 13
clone_size: few
j_call: TRBJ2-7
d_call: -

cdr3_nt: TGTGCCAGCAGCACAGGGGGCTCCGGCTATGGCTACACCTTC
cdr3_aa: CASSTGGSGYGYTF
v_call: TRBV6-1
cdr3_length: 14
clone_size: few
j_call: TRBJ1-2
d_call: TRBD1

cdr3_nt: TGTGCCAGCACCCATTCTAGCGGGGGACAAGAGACCCAGTACTTC
cdr3_aa: CASTHSSGGQETQYF
v_call: TRBV6-1
cdr3_length: 15
clone_size: few
j_call: TRBJ2-5
d_call: TRBD2

cdr3_nt: TGCAGTGCTAGTGACCCCACAGTTTATACAGATACGCAGTATTTT
cdr3_aa: CSASDPTVYTDTQYF
v_call: TRBV20-1
cdr3_length: 15
clone_size: few
j_call: TRBJ2-3
d_call: -

cdr3_nt: TGCGCCAGCAGCTTTGGTGCTAGCGGTGGTAATGAGCAGTTCTTC
cdr3_aa: CASSFGASGGNEQFF
v_call: TRBV5-1
cdr3_length: 15
clone_size: many
j_call: TRBJ2-1
d_call: TRBD2

cdr3_nt: TGTGCCAGCAGTTCCCAGGGGAACATTCAGTACTTC
cdr3_aa: CASSSQGNIQYF
v_call: TRBV27
cdr3_length: 12
clone_size: many
j_call: TRBJ2-4
d_call: -

cdr3_nt: TGTGCCCGCAGCTCTACAGGGTATCGAGCCTTCGATGAAAAACTGTTTTTT
cdr3_aa: CARSSTGYRAFDEKLFF
v_call: TRBV5-6
cdr3_length: 17
clone_size: -
j_call: TRBJ1-4
d_call: -

cdr3_nt: TGTGCCACCCTCCCTCGTTGGGGGGGCAATCAGCCCCAGCATTTT
cdr3_aa: CATLPRWGGNQPQHF
v_call: TRBV19
cdr3_length: 15
clone_size: -
j_call: TRBJ1-5
d_call: -

cdr3_nt: TGCAGTGCTAGGCGGGGGGATACGCAGTATTTT
cdr3_aa: CSARRGDTQYF
v_call: TRBV20-1
cdr3_length: 11
clone_size: -
j_call: TRBJ2-3
d_call: TRBD2

cdr3_nt: TGTGCCAGCAGCTTATATCAAGGCGGTAATCAGCCCCAGCATTTT
cdr3_aa: CASSLYQGGNQPQHF
v_call: TRBV11-2
cdr3_length: 15
clone_size: -
j_call: TRBJ1-5
d_call: -

cdr3_nt: TGTGCCAGCAGCTCAGGGGTTCTGAACACCGGGGAGCTGTTTTTT
cdr3_aa: CASSSGVLNTGELFF
v_call: TRBV11-2
cdr3_length: 15
clone_size: few
j_call: TRBJ2-2
d_call: -

cdr3_nt: TGTGCCAGCATACTCCAAGGGACGGAGGCGCAGTATTTT
cdr3_aa: CASILQGTEAQYF
v_call: TRBV6-2/TRBV6-3
cdr3_length: 13
clone_size: -
j_call: TRBJ2-3
d_call: -

cdr3_nt: TGCACGGCCCCGACAGGGATTGGCTATGGCTACACCTTC
cdr3_aa: CTAPTGIGYGYTF
v_call: TRBV20-1
cdr3_length: 13
clone_size: -
j_call: TRBJ1-2
d_call: TRBD1

cdr3_nt: TGTGCCAGTAGTCCTAGGGGGACAGCGGCTTCTACACCCTATGGCTACACCTTC
cdr3_aa: CASSPRGTAASTPYGYTF
v_call: TRBV19
cdr3_length: 18
clone_size: -
j_call: TRBJ1-2
d_call: TRBD1

cdr3_nt: TGTGCCAGCAGTACGGAAACTCCCCTCACAGATACGCAGTATTTT
cdr3_aa: CASSTETPLTDTQYF
v_call: TRBV2
cdr3_length: 15
clone_size: few
j_call: TRBJ2-3
d_call: -

cdr3_nt: TGCAGTGCCCAGGATCAGGGGGCCGGGAAGACCCAGTACTTC
cdr3_aa: CSAQDQGAGKTQYF
v_call: TRBV20-1
cdr3_length: 14
clone_size: -
j_call: TRBJ2-5
d_call: TRBD1

cdr3_nt: TGCAGCGTTCGCGGACAGGTGAACACTGAAGCTTTCTTT
cdr3_aa: CSVRGQVNTEAFF
v_call: TRBV29-1
cdr3_length: 13
clone_size: few
j_call: TRBJ1-1
d_call: TRBD1

cdr3_nt: TGTGCCAGCGGGCCGACTGCGGCCCGAAAAGAGTATTTT
cdr3_aa: CASGPTAARKEYF
v_call: TRBV28
cdr3_length: 13
clone_size: few
j_call: TRBJ2-3
d_call: -

cdr3_nt: TGTGCCAGCAGCTTAGCGGCGGCGGGGGGCTACAATGAGCAGTTCTTC
cdr3_aa: CASSLAAAGGYNEQFF
v_call: TRBV7-6
cdr3_length: 16
clone_size: -
j_call: TRBJ2-1
d_call: TRBD2

cdr3_nt: TGTGCCGCCGCCGGGGGACTAGTCAAAGATACGCAGTATTTT
cdr3_aa: CAAAGGLVKDTQYF
v_call: TRBV12-3/TRBV12-4
cdr3_length: 14
clone_size: many
j_call: TRBJ2-3
d_call: TRBD2

cdr3_nt: TGTGCCAGCAGCTTGGAGCGGGGGGTTTCCAATCAGCCCCAGCATTTT
cdr3_aa: CASSLERGVSNQPQHF
v_call: TRBV5-6
cdr3_length: 16
clone_size: many
j_call: TRBJ1-5
d_call: -

cdr3_nt: TGCAGTGCTAGCGGGGGGGCCCGTGAGCAGTTCTTC
cdr3_aa: CSASGGAREQFF
v_call: TRBV20-1
cdr3_length: 12
clone_size: few
j_call: TRBJ2-1
d_call: TRBD2